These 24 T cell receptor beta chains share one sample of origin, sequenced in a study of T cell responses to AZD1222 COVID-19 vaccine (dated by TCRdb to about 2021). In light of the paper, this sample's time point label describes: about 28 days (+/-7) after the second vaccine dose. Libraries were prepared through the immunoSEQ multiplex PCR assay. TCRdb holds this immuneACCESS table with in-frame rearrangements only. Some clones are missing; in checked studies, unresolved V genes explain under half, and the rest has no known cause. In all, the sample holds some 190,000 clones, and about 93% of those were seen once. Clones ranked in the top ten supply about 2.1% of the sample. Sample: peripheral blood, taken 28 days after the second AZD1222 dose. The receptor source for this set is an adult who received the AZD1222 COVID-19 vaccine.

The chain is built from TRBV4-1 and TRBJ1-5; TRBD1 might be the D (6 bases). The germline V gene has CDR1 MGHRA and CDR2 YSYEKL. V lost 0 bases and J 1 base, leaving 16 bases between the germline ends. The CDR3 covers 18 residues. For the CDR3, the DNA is TGCGCCAGCAGCCAAGAACGGGGGGCCGACGCCAGCAATCAGCCCCAGCATTTT. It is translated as CASSQERGADASNQPQHF.

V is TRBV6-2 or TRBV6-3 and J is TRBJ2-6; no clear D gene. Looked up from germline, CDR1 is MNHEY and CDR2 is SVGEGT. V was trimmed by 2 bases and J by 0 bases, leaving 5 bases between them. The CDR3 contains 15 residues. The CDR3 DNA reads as TGTGCCAGCAGTTACGGGCTCTCTGGGGCCAACGTCCTGACTTTC. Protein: CASSYGLSGANVLTF.

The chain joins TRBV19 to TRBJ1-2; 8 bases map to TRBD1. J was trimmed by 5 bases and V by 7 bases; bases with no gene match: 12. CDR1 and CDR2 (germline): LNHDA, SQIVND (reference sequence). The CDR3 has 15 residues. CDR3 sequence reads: CASIKGGGQEYGYTF. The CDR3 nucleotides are TGTGCCAGTATCAAAGGTGGGGGACAGGAGTATGGCTACACCTTC.

CDR3 in amino acids: CATSRDRGSPDSTDTQYF. CDR3 coding DNA: TGTGCCACCAGCAGAGATCGGGGCTCTCCAGATAGCACAGATACGCAGTATTTT. The chain has TRBV15 and TRBJ2-3; D may match TRBD1 or TRBD2 (5 bases each). Germline V gene lookup returns CDR1 LNHNV and CDR2 YYDKDF (reference sequence). Trimming shortened V by 0 bases and J by 0 bases, and 16 bases separated the two germline ends. CDR3 length equals 18 residues.

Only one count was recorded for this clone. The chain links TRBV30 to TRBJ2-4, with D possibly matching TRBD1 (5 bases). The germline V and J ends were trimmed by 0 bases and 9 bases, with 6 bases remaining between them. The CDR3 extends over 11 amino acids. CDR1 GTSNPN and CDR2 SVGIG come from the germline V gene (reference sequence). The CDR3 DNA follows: TGTGCCTGGAGTGTAGGGGTCATTCAGTACTTC. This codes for CAWSVGVIQYF. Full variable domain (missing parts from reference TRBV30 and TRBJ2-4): SQTIHQWPATLVQPVGSPLSLECTVEGTSNPNLYWYRQAAGRGLQLLFYSVGIGQISSEVPQNLSASRPQDRQFILSSKKLLLSDSGFYLCAWSVGVIQYFGAGTRLSVL.

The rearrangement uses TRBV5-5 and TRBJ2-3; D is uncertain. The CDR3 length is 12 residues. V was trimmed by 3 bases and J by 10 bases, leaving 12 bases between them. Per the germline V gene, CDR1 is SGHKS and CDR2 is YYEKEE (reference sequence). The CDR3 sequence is CASSSSLPSQYF. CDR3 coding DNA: TGTGCCAGCAGCTCGTCCCTTCCATCGCAGTATTTT.

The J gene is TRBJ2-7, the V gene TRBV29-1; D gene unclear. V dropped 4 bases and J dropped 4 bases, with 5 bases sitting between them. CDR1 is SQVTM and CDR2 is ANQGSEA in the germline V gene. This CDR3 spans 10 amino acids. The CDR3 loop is CSVVAYEQYF. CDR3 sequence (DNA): TGCAGCGTTGTAGCTTACGAGCAGTACTTC.

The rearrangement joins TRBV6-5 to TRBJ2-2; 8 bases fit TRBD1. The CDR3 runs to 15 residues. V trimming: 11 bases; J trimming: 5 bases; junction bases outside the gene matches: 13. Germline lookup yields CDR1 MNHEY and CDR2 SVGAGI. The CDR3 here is CAYPTDRGETGELFF. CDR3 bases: TGTGCCTATCCTACCGACAGGGGAGAGACCGGGGAGCTGTTTTTT.

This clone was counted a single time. The CDR3 reads CASSDSGNGQPQHF. The DNA for the CDR3 is TGTGCCAGCAGTGATTCAGGGAATGGGCAGCCCCAGCATTTT. J is TRBJ1-5 and V is TRBV2, with a weak D call TRBD1 (5 bases). The CDR3 is made up of 14 amino acids. CDR1 is SNHLY, CDR2 FYNNEI, per germline. Trimming removed 3 bases from V and 7 bases from J, with 13 bases in between.

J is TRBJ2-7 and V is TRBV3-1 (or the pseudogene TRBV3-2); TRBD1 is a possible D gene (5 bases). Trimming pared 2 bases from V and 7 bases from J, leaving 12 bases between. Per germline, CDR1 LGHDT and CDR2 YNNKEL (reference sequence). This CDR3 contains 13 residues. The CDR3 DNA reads TGTGCCAGCAGCCAAATAGGGGTCGGGGAGCAGTACTTC. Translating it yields CASSQIGVGEQYF.

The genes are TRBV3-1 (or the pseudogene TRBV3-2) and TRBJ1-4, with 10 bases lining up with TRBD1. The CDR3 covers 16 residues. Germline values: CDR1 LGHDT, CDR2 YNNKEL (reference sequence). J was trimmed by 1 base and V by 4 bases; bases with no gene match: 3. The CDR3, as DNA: TGTGCCAGCAGCCCCTGGGACAGGGGAACTAATGAAAAACTGTTTTTT. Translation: CASSPWDRGTNEKLFF.

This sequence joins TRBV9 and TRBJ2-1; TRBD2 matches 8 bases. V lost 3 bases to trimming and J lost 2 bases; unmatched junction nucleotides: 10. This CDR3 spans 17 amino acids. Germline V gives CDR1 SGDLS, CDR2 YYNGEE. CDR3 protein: CASSGLPSAGAYNEQFF. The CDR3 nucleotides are TGTGCCAGCAGCGGGCTGCCTTCAGCGGGAGCCTACAATGAGCAGTTCTTC.

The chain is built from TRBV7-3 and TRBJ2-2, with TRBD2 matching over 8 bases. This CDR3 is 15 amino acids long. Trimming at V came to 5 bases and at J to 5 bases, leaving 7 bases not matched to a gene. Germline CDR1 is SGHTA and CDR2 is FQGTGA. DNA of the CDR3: TGTGCCAGCAGCCCCGGGAGGGGCCGAACCGGGGAGCTGTTTTTT. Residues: CASSPGRGRTGELFF.

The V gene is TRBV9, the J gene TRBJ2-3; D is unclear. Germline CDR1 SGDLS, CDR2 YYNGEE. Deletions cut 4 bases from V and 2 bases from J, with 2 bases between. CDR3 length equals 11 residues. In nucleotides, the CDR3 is TGTGCCAGCAGCAACACAGATACGCAGTATTTT. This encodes CASSNTDTQYF.

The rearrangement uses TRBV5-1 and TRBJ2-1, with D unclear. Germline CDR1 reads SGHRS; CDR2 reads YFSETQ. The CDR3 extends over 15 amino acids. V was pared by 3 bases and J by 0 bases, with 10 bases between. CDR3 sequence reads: CASSSSSGSYNEQFF. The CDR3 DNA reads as TGCGCCAGCAGCTCTAGTTCCGGCTCCTACAATGAGCAGTTCTTC.

CDR3 loop: CASSSRTASTGVRMDGSYGYTF. The CDR3 nucleotides read TGTGCCAGCAGCTCTAGGACTGCTTCTACAGGGGTTAGGATGGACGGATCCTATGGCTACACCTTC. This chain connects TRBV27 to TRBJ1-2; 7 bases are shared with TRBD1. The CDR3 runs 22 residues. V trimming: 6 bases; J trimming: 4 bases; junction bases outside the gene matches: 32. Germline CDR1 is MNHEY and CDR2 is SMNVEV (reference sequence).

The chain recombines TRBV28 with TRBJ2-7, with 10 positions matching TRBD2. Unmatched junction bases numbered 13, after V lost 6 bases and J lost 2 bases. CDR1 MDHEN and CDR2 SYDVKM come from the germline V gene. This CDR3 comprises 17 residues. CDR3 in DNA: TGTGCCAGCAGAAGTATACAGGGGACTAGCGTCACCTACGAGCAGTACTTC. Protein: CASRSIQGTSVTYEQYF.

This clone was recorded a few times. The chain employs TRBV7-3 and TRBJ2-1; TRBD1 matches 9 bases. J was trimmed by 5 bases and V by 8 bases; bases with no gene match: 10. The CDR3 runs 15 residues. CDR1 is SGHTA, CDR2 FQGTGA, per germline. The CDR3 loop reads CASGAGTGSHNEQFF. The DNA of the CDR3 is TGTGCCAGCGGAGCCGGGACAGGGTCGCACAATGAGCAGTTCTTC.

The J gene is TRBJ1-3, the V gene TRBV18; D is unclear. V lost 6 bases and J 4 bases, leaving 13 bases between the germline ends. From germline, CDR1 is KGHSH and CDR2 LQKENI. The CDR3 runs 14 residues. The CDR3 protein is CASSGLLLGNTIYF. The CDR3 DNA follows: TGTGCCAGCTCGGGTCTTCTACTGGGAAACACCATATATTTT.

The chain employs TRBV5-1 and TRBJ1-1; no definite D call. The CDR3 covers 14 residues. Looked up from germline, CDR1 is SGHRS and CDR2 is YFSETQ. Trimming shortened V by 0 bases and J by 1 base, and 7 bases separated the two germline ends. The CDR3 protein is CASSLGPGNTEAFF. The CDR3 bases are TGCGCCAGCAGCTTGGGGCCGGGGAACACTGAAGCTTTCTTT.

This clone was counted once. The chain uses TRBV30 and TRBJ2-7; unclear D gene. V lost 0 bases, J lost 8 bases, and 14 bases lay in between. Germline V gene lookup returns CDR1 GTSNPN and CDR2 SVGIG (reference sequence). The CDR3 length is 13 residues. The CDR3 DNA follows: TGTGCCTGGAGTGTACGGGCAGAGGTACAGCAGTACTTC. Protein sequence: CAWSVRAEVQQYF. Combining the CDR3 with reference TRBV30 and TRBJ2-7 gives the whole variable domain SQTIHQWPATLVQPVGSPLSLECTVEGTSNPNLYWYRQAAGRGLQLLFYSVGIGQISSEVPQNLSASRPQDRQFILSSKKLLLSDSGFYLCAWSVRAEVQQYFGPGTRLTVT.

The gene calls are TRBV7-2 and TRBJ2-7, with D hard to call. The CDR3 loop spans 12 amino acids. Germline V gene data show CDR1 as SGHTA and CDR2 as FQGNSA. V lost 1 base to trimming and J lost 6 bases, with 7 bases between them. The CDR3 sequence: CASSLGVGEQYF. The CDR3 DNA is TGTGCCAGCAGCTTAGGGGTCGGCGAGCAGTACTTC.

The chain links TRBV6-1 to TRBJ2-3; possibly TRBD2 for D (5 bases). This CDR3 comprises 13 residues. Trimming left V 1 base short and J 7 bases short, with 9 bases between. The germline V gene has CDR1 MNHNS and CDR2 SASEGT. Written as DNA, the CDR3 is TGTGCCAGCAGTGAAGGTATGGACTATACGCAGTATTTT. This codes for CASSEGMDYTQYF.

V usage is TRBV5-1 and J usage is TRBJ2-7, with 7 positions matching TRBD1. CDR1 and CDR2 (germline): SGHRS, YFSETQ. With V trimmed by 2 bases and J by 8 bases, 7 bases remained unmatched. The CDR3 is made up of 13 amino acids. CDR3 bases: TGCGCCAGCAGCTTCACCGGGACAGATCAGCAGTACTTC. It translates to CASSFTGTDQQYF.